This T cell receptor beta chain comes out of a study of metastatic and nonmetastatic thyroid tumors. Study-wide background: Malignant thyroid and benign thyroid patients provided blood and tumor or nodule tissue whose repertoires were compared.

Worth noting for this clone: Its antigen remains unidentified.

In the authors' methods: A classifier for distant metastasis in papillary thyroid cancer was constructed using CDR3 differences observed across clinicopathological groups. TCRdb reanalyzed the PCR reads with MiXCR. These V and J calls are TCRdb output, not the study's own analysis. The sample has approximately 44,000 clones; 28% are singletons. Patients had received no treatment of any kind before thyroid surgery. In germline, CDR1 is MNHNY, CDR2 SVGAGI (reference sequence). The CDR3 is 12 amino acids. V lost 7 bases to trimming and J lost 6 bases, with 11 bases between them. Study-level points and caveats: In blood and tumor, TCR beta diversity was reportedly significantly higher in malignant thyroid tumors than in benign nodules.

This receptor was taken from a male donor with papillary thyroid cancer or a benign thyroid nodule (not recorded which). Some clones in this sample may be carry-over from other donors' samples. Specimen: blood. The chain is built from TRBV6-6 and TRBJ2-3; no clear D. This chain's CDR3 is CASTATADTQYF. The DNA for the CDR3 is TGTGCCAGCACTGCGACCGCGGATACGCAGTATTTT.